Each of the 16 T cell receptor beta chains below was sequenced from the same sample in a study of cytomegalovirus exposure and HLA in healthy donors. It was with 60 Vbeta and 13 Jbeta primers that the PCR ran. Clones were read by immunoSEQ multiplex PCR, and TCRdb kept only the in-frame ones, dropping some. The repertoire consists of about 150,000 clones, with 60% to 80% occurring once and the leading ten covering more than 10%. What was sequenced was PBMCs. These receptors were collected from a young man in good health and CMV-seropositive.

The chain combines TRBV7-2 with TRBJ1-1; D gene unclear. Trimming stripped 2 bases from V and 0 bases from J, with 13 bases between. The CDR3 has 16 residues. Looked up from germline, CDR1 is SGHTA and CDR2 is FQGNSA. CDR3 sequence reads: CASSLRPPGLNTEAFF. As DNA, the CDR3 is TGTGCCAGCAGCTTACGCCCCCCGGGTTTGAACACTGAAGCTTTCTTT.

V usage is TRBV28 and J usage is TRBJ1-5; 11 bases map to TRBD1. This CDR3 contains 17 residues. V lost 3 bases to trimming and J lost 0 bases; unmatched junction nucleotides: 4. Germline V gene sequence: CDR1 MDHEN, CDR2 SYDVKM. In DNA, the CDR3 is TGTGCCAGCAGTTTCGGACAGGGGGCGTTTAGCAATCAGCCCCAGCATTTT. Translating it yields CASSFGQGAFSNQPQHF.

The gene calls are TRBV28 and TRBJ2-4; 8 positions match TRBD2. The V and J ends lost 4 bases and 0 bases, in that order; junction bases with no gene match: 5. Germline CDR1 is MDHEN and CDR2 is SYDVKM. The CDR3 covers 16 residues. Here the CDR3 reads CASSSLAAVAKNIQYF. As DNA, the CDR3 is TGTGCCAGCAGTTCACTAGCGGCGGTAGCCAAAAACATTCAGTACTTC.

This clone was found a few times. The J gene is TRBJ1-3, the V gene TRBV6-1; TRBD1 agrees at 10 bases. The trim removed 4 bases at V and 5 bases at J, leaving 11 bases unmatched. The CDR3 spans 17 residues. Germline V gene sequence: CDR1 MNHNS, CDR2 SASEGT. CDR3 in amino acids: CASSANRQGALRNTIYF. The CDR3 nucleotides read TGTGCCAGCAGTGCCAACCGACAGGGGGCACTTAGAAACACCATATATTTT.

The J gene is TRBJ2-7, the V gene TRBV28, with a tentative D call TRBD1 (5 bases). Germline CDR1 reads MDHEN; CDR2 reads SYDVKM. CDR3 length equals 15 residues. V lost 6 bases, J lost 3 bases, and 18 bases lay in between. The CDR3 protein is CASRATGDANYEQYF. The CDR3 nucleotides read TGTGCCAGCAGAGCCACAGGCGACGCAAACTACGAGCAGTACTTC.

The J gene is TRBJ2-7, the V gene TRBV18; the match to TRBD2 covers 8 bases. With 3 bases clipped from V and 0 bases from J, the junction kept 4 bases outside the gene matches. CDR1 and CDR2 from the germline V gene are KGHSH and LQKENI. The CDR3 extends over 15 amino acids. The CDR3 coding sequence is TGTGCCAGCTCACCCCAGCGGGAGAACTCCTACGAGCAGTACTTC. As protein: CASSPQRENSYEQYF.

V gene TRBV9 combines with J gene TRBJ2-1; TRBD2 aligns across 11 bases. V was pared by 2 bases and J by 6 bases, with 4 bases of the junction left unmatched. Germline loops: CDR1 SGDLS, CDR2 YYNGEE. The CDR3 sequence is 15 residues long. DNA for the CDR3: TGTGCCAGCAGCGTCATGACTAGCGGGACCAATGAGCAGTTCTTC. This codes for CASSVMTSGTNEQFF. Filled out from reference TRBV9 and TRBJ2-1, the complete variable domain reads DSGVTQTPKHLITATGQRVTLRCSPRSGDLSVYWYQQSLDQGLQFLIQYYNGEERAKGNILERFSAQQFPDLHSELNLSSLELGDSALYFCASSVMTSGTNEQFFGPGTRLTVL.

This chain joins TRBV21-1 and TRBJ2-7; the table gives TRBD2 as D, unverified against the DNA. TRBV21-1 is given as a pseudogene. The CDR3 length is 18 residues. CDR3 sequence reads: CASSKGASSGIGRDEQYF. Written as DNA, the CDR3 is TGTGCCAGCAGCAAAGGGGCCTCTAGCGGGATTGGACGTGACGAGCAGTACTTC.

The chain carries TRBV5-5 and TRBJ2-3; 10 bases are a match to TRBD2. The CDR3 is 17 amino acids. Looked up from germline, CDR1 is SGHKS and CDR2 is YYEKEE (reference sequence). With V trimmed by 1 base and J by 0 bases, 5 bases remained unmatched. The CDR3 nucleotides read TGTGCCAGCAGCTTGCAGGCTAGCGGGGGTAGCACAGATACGCAGTATTTT. Encoded protein: CASSLQASGGSTDTQYF.

The genes are TRBV9 and TRBJ1-1, with D possibly TRBD1 on 6 matching bases. The CDR3 is 17 amino acids. Trimming cost V 0 bases and J 0 bases, with 15 bases left between them. Germline CDR1 SGDLS, CDR2 YYNGEE. CDR3 residues: CASSVAPSTGMNTEAFF. DNA for the CDR3: TGTGCCAGCAGCGTAGCCCCATCGACAGGAATGAACACTGAAGCTTTCTTT.

The V gene is TRBV2, the J gene TRBJ1-5; TRBD1 might be the D (6 bases). The germline V gene has CDR1 SNHLY and CDR2 FYNNEI. This CDR3 comprises 14 residues. The V end was cut by 6 bases, the J end by 0 bases, with 9 bases between. The CDR3 nucleotides are TGTGCCAGCAGAACAGGGCTTAGCAATCAGCCCCAGCATTTT. Translation: CASRTGLSNQPQHF.

The V gene is TRBV9, the J gene TRBJ2-7; a possible D gene is TRBD1 (5 bases). The CDR3 runs to 14 residues. Deletions cut 2 bases from V and 2 bases from J, with 11 bases between. CDR1 and CDR2 from the germline V gene are SGDLS and YYNGEE. This CDR3 is CASSVGQTPYEQYF. CDR3 nucleotides: TGTGCCAGCAGCGTTGGACAAACCCCCTACGAGCAGTACTTC.

J is TRBJ1-5 and V is TRBV2; 10 nucleotides agree with TRBD1. V was clipped by 5 bases and J by 5 bases; unmatched bases: 3. Germline CDR1 and CDR2: SNHLY and FYNNEI. The CDR3 spans 14 residues. The CDR3 loop is CASSWTGGDQPQHF. CDR3 nucleotide sequence: TGTGCCAGCAGTTGGACAGGGGGTGATCAGCCCCAGCATTTT.

V and J are TRBV27 and TRBJ1-2; 7 bases match TRBD1. V dropped 6 bases and J dropped 5; count of bases not matched to a gene: 12. The length of the CDR3 is 15 residues. Germline values: CDR1 MNHEY, CDR2 SMNVEV (reference sequence). The CDR3 protein is CASSPTRDSSYGYTF. The CDR3 bases are TGTGCCAGCAGCCCAACCCGGGACAGCTCATATGGCTACACCTTC.

The chain combines TRBV20-1 with TRBJ2-5; D uncertain. Germline V gene data show CDR1 as DFQATT and CDR2 as SNEGSKA (reference sequence). V was clipped by 3 bases and J by 1 base, with 3 bases between them. CDR3 size: 11 residues. In DNA, the CDR3 is TGCAGTGCTAGTCTCCAAGAGACCCAGTACTTC. It encodes CSASLQETQYF.

The chain couples TRBV18 to TRBJ2-4; TRBD1 agrees at 7 bases. Germline CDR1 and CDR2: KGHSH and LQKENI. V shed 4 bases, J shed 0 bases, and the junction held 6 bases outside the gene matches. The CDR3 runs 16 residues. The chain's CDR3 is CASSLRDSLAKNIQYF. CDR3 nucleotides: TGTGCCAGCTCACTCCGGGACAGTCTAGCCAAAAACATTCAGTACTTC.